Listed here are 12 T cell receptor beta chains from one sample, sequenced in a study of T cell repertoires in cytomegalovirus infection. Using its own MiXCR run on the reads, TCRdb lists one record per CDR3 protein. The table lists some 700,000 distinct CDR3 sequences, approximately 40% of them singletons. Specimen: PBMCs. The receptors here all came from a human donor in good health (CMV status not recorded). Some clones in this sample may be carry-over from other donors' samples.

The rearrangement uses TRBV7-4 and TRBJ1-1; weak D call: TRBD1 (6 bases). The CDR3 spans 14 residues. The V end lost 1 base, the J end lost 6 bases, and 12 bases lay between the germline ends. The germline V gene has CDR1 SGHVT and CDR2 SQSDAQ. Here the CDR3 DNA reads TGTGCCAGCAGCTTAGTTAATGGGGGCTCTGAAGCTTTCTTT. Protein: CASSLVNGGSEAFF.

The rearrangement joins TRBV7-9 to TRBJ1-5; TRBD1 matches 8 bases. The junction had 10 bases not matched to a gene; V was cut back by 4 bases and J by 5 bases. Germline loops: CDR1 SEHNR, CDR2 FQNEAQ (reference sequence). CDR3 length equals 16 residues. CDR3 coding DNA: TGTGCCAGCAGCTCGGAAGGGACAGGTTCCGATCAGCCCCAGCATTTT. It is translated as CASSSEGTGSDQPQHF.

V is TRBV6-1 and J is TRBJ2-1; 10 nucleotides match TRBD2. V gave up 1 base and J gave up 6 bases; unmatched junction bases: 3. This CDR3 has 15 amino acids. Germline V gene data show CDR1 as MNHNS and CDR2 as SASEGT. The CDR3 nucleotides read TGTGCCAGCAGTGAAGAGTTAGCGGGGGGCAATGAGCAGTTCTTC. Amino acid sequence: CASSEELAGGNEQFF.

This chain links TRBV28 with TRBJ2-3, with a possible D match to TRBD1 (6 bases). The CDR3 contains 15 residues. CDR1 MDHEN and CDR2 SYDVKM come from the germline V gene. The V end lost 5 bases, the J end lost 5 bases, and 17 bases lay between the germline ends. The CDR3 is CASSISKTRGDTQYF. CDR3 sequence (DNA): TGTGCCAGCAGTATATCAAAAACCAGGGGAGATACGCAGTATTTT.

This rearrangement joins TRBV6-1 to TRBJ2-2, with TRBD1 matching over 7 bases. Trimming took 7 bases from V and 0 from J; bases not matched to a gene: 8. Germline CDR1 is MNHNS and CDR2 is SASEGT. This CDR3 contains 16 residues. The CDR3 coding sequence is TGTGCCAGCACGAGGGGGCGGAATCCGAACACCGGGGAGCTGTTTTTT. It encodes CASTRGRNPNTGELFF.

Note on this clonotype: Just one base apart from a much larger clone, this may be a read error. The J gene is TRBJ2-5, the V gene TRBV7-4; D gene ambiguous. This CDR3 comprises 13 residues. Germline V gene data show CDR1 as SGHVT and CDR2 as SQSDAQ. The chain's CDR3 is CATLESGKETRYF. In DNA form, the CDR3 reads TGTGCCACCCTAGAAAGTGGGAAAGAGACCCGGTACTTC.

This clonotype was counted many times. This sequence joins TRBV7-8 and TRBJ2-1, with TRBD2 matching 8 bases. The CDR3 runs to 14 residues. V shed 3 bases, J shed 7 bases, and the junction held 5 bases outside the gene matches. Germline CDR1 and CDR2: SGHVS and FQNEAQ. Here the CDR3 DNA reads TGTGCCAGCAGCTTGAGCGGGAGTATGAATGAGCAGTTCTTC. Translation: CASSLSGSMNEQFF.

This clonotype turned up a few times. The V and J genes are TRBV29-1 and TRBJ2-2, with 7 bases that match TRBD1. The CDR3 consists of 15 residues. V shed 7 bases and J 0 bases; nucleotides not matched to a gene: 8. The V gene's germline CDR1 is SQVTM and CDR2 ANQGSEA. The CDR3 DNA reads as TGCAGCGCCGAGGGGGCAGGGGCGAACACCGGGGAGCTGTTTTTT. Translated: CSAEGAGANTGELFF.

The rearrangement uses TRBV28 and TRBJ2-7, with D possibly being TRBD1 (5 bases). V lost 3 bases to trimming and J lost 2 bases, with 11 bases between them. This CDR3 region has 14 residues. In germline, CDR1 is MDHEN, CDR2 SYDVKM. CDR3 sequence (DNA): TGTGCCAGCAGTTTTGTGGGGCAGCCCTACGAGCAGTACTTC. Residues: CASSFVGQPYEQYF.

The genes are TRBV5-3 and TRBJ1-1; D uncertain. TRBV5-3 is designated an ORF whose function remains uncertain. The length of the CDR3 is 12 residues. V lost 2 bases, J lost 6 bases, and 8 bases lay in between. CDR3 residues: CARSFRVPEAFF. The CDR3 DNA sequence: TGTGCCAGAAGCTTCCGTGTTCCTGAAGCTTTCTTT.

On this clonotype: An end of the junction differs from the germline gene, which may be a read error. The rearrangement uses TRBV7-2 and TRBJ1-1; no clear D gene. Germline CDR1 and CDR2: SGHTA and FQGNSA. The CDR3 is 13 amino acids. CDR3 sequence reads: CARSLEGYTESFF. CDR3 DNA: TGTGCCAGGAGCTTAGAAGGGTACACTGAATCTTTCTTT.

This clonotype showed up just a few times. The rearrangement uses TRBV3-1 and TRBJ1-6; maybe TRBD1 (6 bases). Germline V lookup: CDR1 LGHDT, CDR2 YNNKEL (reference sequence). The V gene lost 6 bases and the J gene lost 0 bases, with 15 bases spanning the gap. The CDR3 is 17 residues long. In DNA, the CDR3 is TGTGCCAGCAGTTCGGGAGGGGGGGCCTCCTATAATTCACCCCTCCACTTT. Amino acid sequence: CASSSGGGASYNSPLHF.